These T cell receptor beta chains were read from a single sample in a study of T cell changes during pregnancy in multiple sclerosis. Assay used: immunoSEQ multiplex PCR; TCRdb lists only in-frame clones, some missing. In the table there are about 69,000 clones, roughly 90% of which are singletons. The specimen comprised peripheral blood, sampled in the third trimester of pregnancy. The receptors derive from a female donor with multiple sclerosis, enrolled in a pregnancy study. The CDR3 runs from the conserved cysteine through the conserved F or W. A D gene is named only where the DNA matches it firmly.

D: TRBD1; V: TRBV10-3; CDR3: CAIRQGGRDREGEAFF
D: NA; V: TRBV25-1; CDR3: CASSDPPQGRLYEQYF
D: NA; V: TRBV10-2; CDR3: CASSESYRVRAEAFF
D: NA; V: TRBV11-3; CDR3: CASSPGGDGDTGELFF
D: NA; V: TRBV7-9; CDR3: CASSLVASTDTQYF
D: NA; V: TRBV5-1; CDR3: CASSPIQGIYEQYF
D: TRBD1; V: TRBV19; CDR3: CASSFGQGNWPQHF
D: NA; V: TRBV19; CDR3: CASKGDSYEQYF
D: NA; V: TRBV7-2; CDR3: CASSWLGGDQPQHF
D: TRBD1; V: TRBV19; CDR3: CASSMAGGDEKLFF